This is a list of T cell receptor beta chains from one sample in a study of T cell repertoires in cytomegalovirus infection. MiXCR, run by TCRdb on the reads, gives a single entry per CDR3 protein. The sample holds a few hundred thousand distinct CDR3 sequences, 20% to 25% seen once. Antigens for these TCRs are unknown. The sample was cultured PBMCs, taken from culture after CMV antigen stimulation. These receptors originate from a human donor in good health (CMV status not recorded). Some clones in this sample may be carry-over from other donors' samples. Each CDR3 is given with its conserved first and last residue. D genes are given only for firm matches. Some rows mark clone size as missing; the rest say once, few, many or name a class of expanded clone.

TRBJ1-4 | TRBV20-1 | NA | few | CSARDWTAATNEKLFF | TGCAGTGCTAGAGATTGGACCGCAGCAACTAATGAAAAACTGTTTTTT
TRBJ2-5 | TRBV6-2/TRBV6-3 | NA | few | CASSNSFLETQYF | TGTGCCAGCAGTAATTCCTTTCTGGAGACCCAGTACTTC
TRBJ1-2 | TRBV19 | NA | few | CASSTGHNSNYGYTF | TGTGCCAGTAGTACCGGGCACAATTCCAACTATGGCTACACCTTC
TRBJ1-2 | TRBV6-2/TRBV6-3 | NA | NA | CASSYDGNLYGYTF | TGTGCCAGCAGTTATGACGGAAACCTCTATGGCTACACCTTC
TRBJ2-1 | TRBV7-9 | NA | few | CASTDYGNEQFF | TGTGCCAGCACGGATTACGGCAATGAGCAGTTCTTC
TRBJ2-6 | TRBV11-1 | NA | NA | CASSPGGGSGANVLTF | TGTGCCAGCAGCCCCGGCGGTGGATCTGGGGCCAACGTCCTGACTTTC
TRBJ1-2 | TRBV12-3/TRBV12-4 | NA | many | CASSLLGDYGYTF | TGTGCCAGCAGTTTACTCGGGGACTATGGCTACACCTTC
TRBJ2-1 | TRBV20-1 | NA | many | CSAIGTSRYNEQFF | TGCAGTGCAATTGGGACCAGCAGGTACAATGAGCAGTTCTTC
TRBJ2-1 | TRBV5-5 | NA | NA | CASSYGTVSGQNEQFF | TGTGCCAGCAGCTATGGGACAGTCAGCGGGCAGAATGAGCAGTTCTTC
TRBJ1-5 | TRBV28 | TRBD1 | NA | CASSPDRGVSNQPQHF | TGTGCCAGCAGTCCGGACAGGGGGGTCAGCAATCAGCCCCAGCATTTT